This T cell receptor beta chain is from a study of alternative splicing in chronic myeloid leukemia remission (dated by TCRdb to about 2020). Regarding the complete study: Remission specimens from the trials were collected at major or complete molecular response, at 12 or 24 months of TKI therapy. Peripheral blood from chronic-phase CML patients at diagnosis and remission was profiled by RNA sequencing and compared with healthy donors. Roughly nine diagnostic specimens, together with matched remission specimens, were obtained from the RESIST (imatinib), ENESTxtnd (nilotinib) and PINNACLE (nilotinib plus pegylated interferon) trials. Median ages were 54 years at diagnosis, about 60 at remission and less than 40 for healthy controls. For the trials, the diagnostic specimens consisted of total leukocytes from peripheral blood that had been collected in EDTA. The French Persistem study contributed nine CML samples, of which seven were diagnostic and two were matched remission samples. In terms of female/male counts, the diagnosis samples were 11/5, the remission samples were 8/3 and the controls were 2/4. Total RNA was extracted with Trizol from peripheral blood mononuclear cells of diagnosis, remission and control samples.

The germline V gene (reference sequence) provides CDR1 GTSNPN and CDR2 SVGIG. Reading from cysteine to phenylalanine, the CDR3 counts 16 amino acids. No DNA was logged. Library method: bulk RNA-seq. The TruSeq Stranded RNA sample prep kit was used to generate libraries of poly-A-enriched mRNA from an input of approximately 0.97 ug total RNA. Paired-end sequencing was performed on a HiSeq 2500, with each sample sequenced in triplicate. Each mate in the RNA-seq data had a read length of 125 nucleotides. Concerning the study's data processing: Reads were trimmed and aligned to hg38 using STAR v2.7, and quality control was performed with FASTQC, RSeQC and multiqc. Salmon 0.14.1 was used to quantify gene expression levels as transcripts per million (TPM). Principal component analysis suggested that transcriptomic profiles were not driven by trial, library batch, sequencing batch, treatment regimen or sex. Following TCRdb reprocessing, every CDR3 protein sequence forms one entry, and DNA is not provided. The V and J calls reflect TCRdb's pipeline rather than the authors' work. This sample gives a few hundred distinct CDR3 sequences in total; 95% to 96% of them show up just once. Jointly, the top ten make up around 7.1% of the sample.

Paper-wide results and their limitations: At remission, blood cell composition was found to be reconfigured to resemble that of lymphoid cell-enriched normal controls. Blood cell composition differed strongly depending on the timepoint, moving from an enrichment of myeloid progenitors at diagnosis to an enrichment of mature lymphoid cells at remission.

Remarks on this clonotype: Its cognate antigen has yet to be identified.

The time point label on this specimen signifies: major or complete molecular response after front-line TKI therapy. The patient cohort comprised more than 15 CML patients, with matched post-remission samples retrieved for a subset of them. The chain is encoded by TRBV30 joined to TRBJ1-1. This specimen consisted of PBMCs or total blood leukocytes (not recorded which), obtained during remission. The source is an adult with chronic myeloid leukemia. For the CDR3, the sequence is CAWSPDSPSRNTEAFF.